There are a few counts of the clone carrying this TCR beta chain. Its cognate antigen is unknown. A TCRbeta library incorporating unique molecular identifiers was prepared. Each CDR3 protein gets one entry after TCRdb re-called the PCR reads with MiXCR. This repertoire shows around 250,000 distinct CDR3 sequences, roughly a quarter found once; its top ten account for roughly 2.7%. This CDR3 region has 15 residues. V shed 7 bases, J shed 0 bases, and the junction held 9 bases outside the gene matches. Germline-derived CDR1 and CDR2 are SGHTA and FQGNSA. This entry belongs to a study of T-cell reconstitution after alpha-beta-depleted transplantation in children. Study results and caveats: After transplant, at about two months, alpha-beta T cells were reportedly derived from several hundred expanded graft clones. From surviving recipient T cells and thymic progenitors came the high day-60 TCRbeta diversity observed in some patients. By one year post-transplant, T-cell counts and diversity largely arose from T cells that were newly produced.

Source: PBMCs, taken before TCRalphabeta/CD19-depleted stem cell transplant. V gene TRBV7-2 combines with J gene TRBJ2-7; 7 bases align to TRBD2. The source is a girl aged 2-10 years with Fanconi anemia, due to receive a stem cell transplant. Here the CDR3 reads CASTHGGTVSYEQYF. CDR3 in DNA: TGTGCCAGCACCCACGGGGGGACGGTCTCCTACGAGCAGTACTTC. Together with reference TRBV7-2 and TRBJ2-7, the CDR3 gives the full variable domain: GAGVSQSPSNKVTEKGKDVELRCDPISGHTALYWYRQSLGQGLEFLIYFQGNSAPDKSGLPSDRFSAERTGGSVSTLTIQRTQQEDSAVYLCASTHGGTVSYEQYFGPGTRLTVT.